One sample yielded the 5 T cell receptor beta chains listed below, sequenced in a study of cytomegalovirus exposure and HLA in healthy donors. A multiplex PCR was run with 60 Vbeta primers and 13 Jbeta primers. Profiling relied on immunoSEQ multiplex PCR, and the TCRdb table lists in-frame clones only, not all of them. In the table there are under 90,000 clones, around four fifths of which are singletons. The sample was PBMCs. These TCRs come from a middle-aged man in good health and CMV-seropositive.

As regards this clone: Other DNA sequences from this sample encode an identical CDR3 as well. The chain joins TRBV18 to TRBJ2-7; TRBD1 matches 11 bases. The CDR3 runs to 14 residues. The germline V gene has CDR1 KGHSH and CDR2 LQKENI. V dropped 3 bases and J dropped 4; count of bases not matched to a gene: 2. CDR3 bases: TGTGCCAGCTCACCCGGGACAGGGGGGTACGAGCAGTACTTC. Amino acid sequence: CASSPGTGGYEQYF.

V usage is TRBV30 and J usage is TRBJ2-1; D not certain. Between the trimmed V and J ends, which lost 5 bases and 6 bases, there was a span of 5 bases. Germline V CDR1 and CDR2: GTSNPN, SVGIG (reference sequence). The CDR3 spans 10 residues. The CDR3 bases are TGTGCCTGGGCGGCCAATGAGCAGTTCTTC. Translation gives CAWAANEQFF.

V is TRBV11-2 and J is TRBJ2-1; D is unresolved. V was trimmed by 4 bases and J by 6 bases, leaving 10 bases between them. Per the germline V gene, CDR1 is SGHAT and CDR2 is FQNNGV. This CDR3 has 13 residues. The CDR3: CASSSLVRNEQFF. The CDR3 region has the DNA TGTGCCAGCAGCTCGTTAGTGCGCAATGAGCAGTTCTTC.

Remarks on this clone: An end of the junction does not agree with germline; a read error may underlie this. V usage is TRBV18 and J usage is TRBJ2-6; tentatively, D is TRBD2 (6 bases). Per the germline V gene, CDR1 is KGHSH and CDR2 is LQKENI. CDR3 length: 16 residues. This chain's CDR3 is CASSPGTGAGANGLTF. CDR3 nucleotide sequence: TGTGCCAGCTCCCCTGGGACTGGGGCTGGGGCCAACGGCCTGACTTTC. Full variable domain (rest looked up from reference TRBV18 and TRBJ2-6): NAGVMQNPRHLVRRRGQEARLRCSPMKGHSHVYWYRQLPEEGLKFMVYLQKENIIDESGMPKERFSAEFPKEGPSILRIQQVVRGDSAAYFCASSPGTGAGANGLTFGAGSRLTVL.

V and J are TRBV4-1 and TRBJ2-7, with D perhaps matching TRBD2 (6 bases). The CDR3 sequence is 13 residues long. Trimming cost V 0 bases and J 6 bases, with 9 bases left between them. CDR1 MGHRA and CDR2 YSYEKL come from the germline V gene. CDR3 bases: TGCGCCAGCAGCCAAGATCTGGGGGGCGAGCAGTACTTC. Translation gives CASSQDLGGEQYF.